This TCR beta chain was captured in a study of blood T cell dynamics during melanoma immunotherapy. This table comes from immunoSEQ multiplex PCR, and its TCRdb copy is limited to in-frame clones, with some not included. The table lists about 11,000 clones, roughly 80% of them singletons. The time point is: pre-treatment baseline. The sequence derives from a human donor with melanoma. Sequenced here: blood, sampled from a patient treated with checkpoint blockade.

CDR3 in amino acids: CASTMTSGKRETQYF. CDR3 DNA: TGTGCCAGCACCATGACTAGCGGGAAGAGAGAGACCCAGTACTTC. V is TRBV5-4 and J is TRBJ2-5, with 11 positions matching TRBD2. This CDR3 is 15 amino acids long. Unmatched junction bases numbered 8, after V lost 6 bases and J lost 4 bases. Germline V CDR1 and CDR2: SGHNT, YYREEE (reference sequence).